The 10 T cell receptor beta chains below were found in one sample sequenced in a study of shared clonotypes between healthy human individuals. Repertoires were generated with immunoSEQ multiplex PCR, while TCRdb's copy carries only in-frame clones and drops some. The data contain some 2,100,000 clones, approximately 94% of them seen just once; the ten biggest clones take up about 0.13%. The sample consisted of naive CD4+ T cells sorted from blood. Subset here: CD45RA+ positively selected. Receptors were obtained from a young man in good health.

V gene TRBV11-3 combines with J gene TRBJ2-5; no firm D call. The V gene lost 1 base and the J gene lost 7 bases, with 10 bases spanning the gap. The CDR3 is 13 amino acids. Per germline, CDR1 SGHNT and CDR2 YENEEA. CDR3 region: CASSLVGLATQYF. The CDR3 DNA sequence: TGTGCCAGCAGCTTAGTAGGGTTGGCGACCCAGTACTTC.

This chain connects TRBV7-2 to TRBJ2-2; tentatively, D is TRBD2 (5 bases). V shed 3 bases and J shed 7 bases, with 9 bases lying between them. The CDR3 consists of 13 residues. Per the germline V gene, CDR1 is SGHTA and CDR2 is FQGNSA. The CDR3 here is CASSFPSNGELFF. CDR3 DNA: TGTGCCAGCAGCTTCCCTAGCAACGGGGAGCTGTTTTTT.

The J gene is TRBJ2-7, the V gene TRBV2; D remains unclear. The CDR3 spans 13 residues. V shed 8 bases and J shed 2 bases, with 13 bases lying between them. Germline-derived CDR1 and CDR2 are SNHLY and FYNNEI. CDR3 sequence reads: CASDLGSPYEQYF. DNA for the CDR3: TGTGCCAGCGACTTGGGCAGCCCCTACGAGCAGTACTTC.

The chain joins TRBV2 to TRBJ2-1; the D is unclear. Germline CDR1 is SNHLY and CDR2 is FYNNEI. CDR3 length: 12 amino acids. Trimming shortened V by 7 bases and J by 6 bases, and 10 bases separated the two germline ends. The CDR3 DNA follows: TGTGCCAGCATGTTTCGAGTCAATGAGCAGTTCTTC. Residues: CASMFRVNEQFF.

V and J are TRBV6-5 and TRBJ1-1; D is perhaps TRBD1 (6 bases). Trimming shortened V by 0 bases and J by 5 bases, and 13 bases separated the two germline ends. The CDR3 consists of 15 residues. Germline assignment: CDR1 MNHEY and CDR2 SVGAGI. The CDR3 spells CASSYSNRARTEAFF. CDR3 sequence (DNA): TGTGCCAGCAGTTACTCGAACAGGGCACGAACTGAAGCTTTCTTT.

The chain's CDR3 is CASSGGLAGDEQFF. DNA of the CDR3: TGTGCCAGCAGTGGGGGACTAGCGGGAGATGAGCAGTTCTTC. The chain has TRBV6-6 and TRBJ2-1; 14 bases map to TRBD2. This CDR3 region has 14 residues. Germline V gene sequence: CDR1 MNHNY, CDR2 SVGAGI (reference sequence). V shed 5 bases and J 8 bases; nucleotides not matched to a gene: 2.

The chain combines TRBV5-1 with TRBJ2-7; D tentatively reads TRBD1 or TRBD2 (5 bases each). Germline V gene sequence: CDR1 SGHRS, CDR2 YFSETQ. V was cut by 1 base and J by 2 bases, with 13 bases left in between. The CDR3 is 15 residues long. The CDR3 DNA reads TGCGCCAGCAGCTTGAGGTCGGGGCCCCCCTACGAGCAGTACTTC. It codes for CASSLRSGPPYEQYF. Complete variable domain (other parts from reference TRBV5-1 and TRBJ2-7): KAGVTQTPRYLIKTRGQQVTLSCSPISGHRSVSWYQQTPGQGLQFLFEYFSETQRNKGNFPGRFSGRQFSNSRSEMNVSTLELGDSALYLCASSLRSGPPYEQYFGPGTRLTVT.

The chain couples TRBV10-3 to TRBJ1-1; D ambiguous. The length of the CDR3 is 13 residues. Deletions cut 3 bases from V and 5 bases from J, with 10 bases between. Germline values: CDR1 ENHRY, CDR2 SYGVKD. CDR3 coding DNA: TGTGCCATCAGTGACCAAGAGTATACTGAAGCTTTCTTT. Its protein is CAISDQEYTEAFF.

The CDR3 nucleotides are TGTGCCAGCAGCTTAGATCGGATGTCAAACACCATATATTTT. It specifies CASSLDRMSNTIYF. This chain uses TRBV11-2 with TRBJ1-3, with unresolved D. Germline V gives CDR1 SGHAT, CDR2 FQNNGV. V was shortened by 0 bases and J by 6 bases, with 9 bases between the two germline ends. CDR3 length: 14 residues.

This rearrangement joins TRBV19 to TRBJ1-3; 8 bases are shared with TRBD1. In germline, CDR1 is LNHDA, CDR2 SQIVND (reference sequence). This CDR3 comprises 14 residues. Losses at the gene ends were 7 bases for V and 4 bases for J; bases not matched to a gene: 6. The CDR3, as DNA: TGTGCCAGTAATAGACAGGGGCGCGGAAACACCATATATTTT. Its translation: CASNRQGRGNTIYF.